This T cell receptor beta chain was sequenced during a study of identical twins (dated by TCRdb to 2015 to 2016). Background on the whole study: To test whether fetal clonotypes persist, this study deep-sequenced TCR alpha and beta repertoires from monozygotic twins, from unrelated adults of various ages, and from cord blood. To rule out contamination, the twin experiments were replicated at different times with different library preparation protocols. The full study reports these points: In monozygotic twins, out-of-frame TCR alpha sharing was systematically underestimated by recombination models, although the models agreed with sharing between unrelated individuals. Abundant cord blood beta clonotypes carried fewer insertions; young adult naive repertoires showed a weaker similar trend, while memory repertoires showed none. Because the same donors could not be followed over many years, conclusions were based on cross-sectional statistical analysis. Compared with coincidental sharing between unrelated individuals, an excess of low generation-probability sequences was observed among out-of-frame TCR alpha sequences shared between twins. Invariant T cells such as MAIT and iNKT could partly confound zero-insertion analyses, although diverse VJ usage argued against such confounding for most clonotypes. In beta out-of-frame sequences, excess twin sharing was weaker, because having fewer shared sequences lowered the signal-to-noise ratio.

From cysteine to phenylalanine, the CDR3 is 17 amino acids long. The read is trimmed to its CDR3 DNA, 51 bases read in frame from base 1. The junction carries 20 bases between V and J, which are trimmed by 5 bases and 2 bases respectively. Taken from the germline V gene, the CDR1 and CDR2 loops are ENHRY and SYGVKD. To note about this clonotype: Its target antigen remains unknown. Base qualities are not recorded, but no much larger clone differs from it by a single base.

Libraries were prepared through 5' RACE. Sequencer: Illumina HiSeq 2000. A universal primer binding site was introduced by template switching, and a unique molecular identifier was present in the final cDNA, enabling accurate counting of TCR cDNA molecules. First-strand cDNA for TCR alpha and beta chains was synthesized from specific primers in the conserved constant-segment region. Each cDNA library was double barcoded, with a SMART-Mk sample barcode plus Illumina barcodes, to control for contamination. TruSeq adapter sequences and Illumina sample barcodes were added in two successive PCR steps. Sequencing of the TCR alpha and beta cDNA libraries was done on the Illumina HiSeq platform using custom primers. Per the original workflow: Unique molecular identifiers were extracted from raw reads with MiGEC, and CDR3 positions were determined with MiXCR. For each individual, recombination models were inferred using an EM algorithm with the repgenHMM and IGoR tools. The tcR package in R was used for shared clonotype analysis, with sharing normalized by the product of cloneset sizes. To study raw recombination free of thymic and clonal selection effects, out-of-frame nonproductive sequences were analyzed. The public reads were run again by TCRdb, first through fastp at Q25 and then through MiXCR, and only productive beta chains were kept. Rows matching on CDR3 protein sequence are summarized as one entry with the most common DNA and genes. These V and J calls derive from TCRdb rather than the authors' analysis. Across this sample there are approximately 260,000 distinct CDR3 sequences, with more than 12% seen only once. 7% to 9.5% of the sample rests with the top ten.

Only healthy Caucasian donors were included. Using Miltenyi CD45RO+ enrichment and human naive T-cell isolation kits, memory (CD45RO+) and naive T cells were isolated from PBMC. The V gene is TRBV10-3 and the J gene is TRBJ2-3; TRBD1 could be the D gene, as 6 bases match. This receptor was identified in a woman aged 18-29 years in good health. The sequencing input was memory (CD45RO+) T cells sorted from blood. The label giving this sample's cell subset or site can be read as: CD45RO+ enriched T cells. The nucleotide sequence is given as TGTGCCATCAGTTCCCTCCAGGACAGAATAAACACAGATACGCAGTATTTT. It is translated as CAISSLQDRINTDTQYF.